Here is one TCR beta chain with its context. The antigen remains unidentified. Expressed TCRB transcripts were sequenced because the isolated RNA had all been reverse transcribed beforehand. TCRdb's copy holds only in-frame clones and misses some; the assay was immunoSEQ multiplex PCR. Here the sample spans 600,000 or so clones, 11% to 15% being singletons. This specimen comes from a study of beta chain features in type 1 diabetes. Points from the study as a whole: In all four CD4+ subsets, TCRB CDR3 length was significantly, moderately reduced in type 1 diabetes.

From germline, CDR1 is ENHRY and CDR2 SYGVKD. The length of the CDR3 is 14 residues. Deletions cut 0 bases from V and 4 bases from J, with 10 bases between. J is TRBJ2-7 and V is TRBV10-3, with D unclear. The source is a man aged 18 to 35 with type 1 diabetes. The material sequenced was naive CD4+ T cells from blood. In DNA, the CDR3 is TGTGCCATCAGTGAGTCGGGCCCTTCGTACGAGCAGTACTTC. It codes for CAISESGPSYEQYF.